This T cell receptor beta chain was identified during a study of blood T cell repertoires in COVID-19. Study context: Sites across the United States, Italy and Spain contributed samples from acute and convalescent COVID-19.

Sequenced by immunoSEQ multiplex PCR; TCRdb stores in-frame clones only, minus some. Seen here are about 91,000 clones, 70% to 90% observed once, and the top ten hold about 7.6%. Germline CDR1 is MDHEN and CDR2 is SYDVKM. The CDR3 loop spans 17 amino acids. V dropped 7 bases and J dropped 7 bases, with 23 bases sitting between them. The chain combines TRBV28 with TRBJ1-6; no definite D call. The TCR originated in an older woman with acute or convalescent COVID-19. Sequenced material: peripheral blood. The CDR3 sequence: CASKGLAAVYENSPLHF. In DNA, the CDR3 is TGTGCCAGCAAAGGTCTAGCTGCCGTATATGAAAATTCACCCCTCCACTTT.